One and the same sample provided the 6 T cell receptor beta chains below, sequenced in a study of T cell responses to AZD1222 COVID-19 vaccine. TCRdb's table, derived via immunoSEQ multiplex PCR, lists solely in-frame clones and lacks some. The repertoire holds 110,000 or so clones, with 88% as singletons. Sequences were derived from peripheral blood, sampled 28 days after the second AZD1222 dose. The receptors come from an adult who received the AZD1222 COVID-19 vaccine.

The V gene is TRBV6-6, the J gene TRBJ1-1, with D unresolved. Germline lookup yields CDR1 MNHNY and CDR2 SVGAGI (reference sequence). The ends were cut back, 6 bases at V and 2 bases at J, with 13 bases in the middle. This CDR3 has 14 amino acids. The CDR3, as DNA: TGTGCCAGCAGCCAACCGCCCCAAAACACTGAAGCTTTCTTT. Translating it yields CASSQPPQNTEAFF.

The chain carries TRBV7-9 and TRBJ1-1, with 7 bases identical to TRBD1. CDR1 is SEHNR, CDR2 FQNEAQ, per germline (reference sequence). The junction had 6 bases not matched to a gene; V was cut back by 1 base and J by 1 base. This CDR3 is built from 16 residues. Here the CDR3 DNA reads TGTGCCAGCAGCTTAGGCGGGACAGCCCGGAACACTGAAGCTTTCTTT. Amino acid sequence: CASSLGGTARNTEAFF.

The chain combines TRBV5-6 with TRBJ1-1, with D tentatively TRBD1 (5 bases). The CDR3 covers 18 residues. V was shortened by 4 bases and J by 2 bases, with 24 bases between the two germline ends. CDR1 SGHDT and CDR2 YYEEEE come from the germline V gene. CDR3 loop: CASSAGWLQEGFNTEAFF. DNA for the CDR3: TGTGCCAGCAGCGCTGGGTGGCTACAAGAGGGGTTTAACACTGAAGCTTTCTTT.

The chain has TRBV11-2 and TRBJ1-3, with 10 bases identical to TRBD1. J was trimmed by 7 bases and V by 4 bases; bases with no gene match: 1. The CDR3 loop spans 13 amino acids. Germline CDR1 is SGHAT and CDR2 is FQNNGV. This CDR3 is CASSSGQGNTIYF. The CDR3 nucleotides read TGTGCCAGCAGCTCGGGACAGGGGAACACCATATATTTT.

This chain joins TRBV4-2 and TRBJ1-1; TRBD1 matches at 12 bases. V shed 1 base, J shed 1 base, and the junction held 7 bases outside the gene matches. CDR1 is LGHNA, CDR2 YNFKEQ, per germline. The CDR3 is made up of 18 amino acids. The CDR3 nucleotides are TGTGCCAGCAGCCAAGGTGGGACAGGGGGCCTAGGGAACACTGAAGCTTTCTTT. This sequence encodes CASSQGGTGGLGNTEAFF.

This rearrangement joins TRBV7-8 to TRBJ1-2; D gene unclear. V shed 4 bases and J shed 0 bases, with 15 bases lying between them. Germline V gene data show CDR1 as SGHVS and CDR2 as FQNEAQ. The CDR3 spans 16 residues. The CDR3 DNA reads TGTGCCAGCAGCTCGGCTAGAGGTGATTCTAACTATGGCTACACCTTC. The encoded protein is CASSSARGDSNYGYTF. The variable domain in full, with the rest retrieved from reference TRBV7-8 and TRBJ1-2, is GAGVSQSPRYKVAKRGQDVALRCDPISGHVSLFWYQQALGQGPEFLTYFQNEAQLDKSGLPSDRFFAERPEGSVSTLKIQRTQQEDSAVYLCASSSARGDSNYGYTFGSGTRLTVV.